The 21 T cell receptor beta chains given below trace back to one sample, sequenced in a study of sequential checkpoint blockade in melanoma. Treatment meaning: randomized to nivolumab then ipilimumab (arm A) or the reverse (arm B). Only in-frame clones appear in the TCRdb table, and some are missing; sequencing was by immunoSEQ multiplex PCR. Of some 31,000 clones listed, 75% to 90% were seen once; the top ten hold about a fifth. This specimen consisted of CD8+ T cells sorted from blood (inferred from file names), obtained from a patient given nivolumab and ipilimumab in sequence. The source is a human donor with melanoma.

This sequence joins TRBV19 and TRBJ2-5; 8 bases map to TRBD1. The CDR3 contains 15 residues. Looked up from germline, CDR1 is LNHDA and CDR2 is SQIVND (reference sequence). V lost 5 bases, J lost 1 base, and 6 bases stayed unmatched. In DNA form, the CDR3 reads TGTGCCAGTAGTTTTGGGACAGGAGTCCAAGAGACCCAGTACTTC. Its protein product is CASSFGTGVQETQYF.

This clone was picked up one time. The gene calls are TRBV5-6 and TRBJ2-5; possible D gene TRBD1, 6 bases. The length of the CDR3 is 13 residues. The V gene's germline CDR1 is SGHDT and CDR2 YYEEEE. Trimming cost V 2 bases and J 4 bases, with 9 bases left between them. This chain's CDR3 is CASSLSGAETQYF. CDR3 coding DNA: TGTGCCAGCAGCTTATCAGGGGCAGAGACCCAGTACTTC.

CDR3 in amino acids: CASSTDRAPNYGYTF. DNA of the CDR3: TGTGCCAGCAGCACGGACAGGGCCCCTAACTATGGCTACACCTTC. This rearrangement joins TRBV7-2 to TRBJ1-2; 8 bases map to TRBD1. This CDR3 is 15 amino acids long. Trimming removed 5 bases from V and 0 bases from J; junction bases left unmatched: 5. CDR1 SGHTA and CDR2 FQGNSA come from the germline V gene.

The chain recombines TRBV7-9 with TRBJ2-1; D is possibly TRBD1 (6 bases). V gave up 4 bases and J gave up 0 bases, with 10 bases separating them. This CDR3 has 15 amino acids. Germline CDR1 SEHNR, CDR2 FQNEAQ (reference sequence). The CDR3 loop is CASSWTASSYNEQFF. The CDR3, as DNA: TGTGCCAGCAGCTGGACAGCCAGCTCCTACAATGAGCAGTTCTTC.

The rearrangement links TRBV13 to TRBJ2-7; no clear D. Germline values: CDR1 PRHDT, CDR2 FYEKMQ (reference sequence). V gave up 2 bases and J gave up 2 bases, with 4 bases separating them. The CDR3 is 12 residues long. CDR3 nucleotides: TGTGCCAGCAGCTTACGTCCCTACGAGCAGTACTTC. Protein: CASSLRPYEQYF.

This rearrangement joins TRBV7-9 to TRBJ2-3, with D hard to call. V was trimmed by 4 bases and J by 5 bases, leaving 10 bases between them. The CDR3 length is 13 residues. CDR1 is SEHNR, CDR2 FQNEAQ, per germline (reference sequence). CDR3 protein: CASSSPPQDTQYF. The CDR3 DNA reads as TGTGCCAGCAGCTCGCCCCCACAAGATACGCAGTATTTT. The full variable domain, completed using reference TRBV7-9 and TRBJ2-3, is DTGVSQNPRHKITKRGQNVTFRCDPISEHNRLYWYRQTLGQGPEFLTYFQNEAQLEKSRLLSDRFSAERPKGSFSTLEIQRTEQGDSAMYLCASSSPPQDTQYFGPGTRLTVL.

Only one count was recorded for this clone. The chain links TRBV7-9 to TRBJ2-5; weak D call: TRBD2 (7 bases). Germline CDR1 SEHNR, CDR2 FQNEAQ (reference sequence). The CDR3 has 15 residues. V was cut by 5 bases and J by 6 bases, with 19 bases left in between. The CDR3: CASSPITGGSKTQYF. CDR3 DNA sequence: TGTGCCAGCAGCCCAATAACGGGGGGCTCGAAGACCCAGTACTTC.

This sequence joins TRBV11-2 and TRBJ2-7; 11 bases agree with TRBD1. This CDR3 is built from 16 residues. Looked up from germline, CDR1 is SGHAT and CDR2 is FQNNGV. V trimming: 0 bases; J trimming: 4 bases; junction bases outside the gene matches: 5. CDR3 sequence reads: CASSLERTGGLYEQYF. The CDR3 DNA is TGTGCCAGCAGCTTAGAGAGGACAGGGGGCTTATACGAGCAGTACTTC.

The chain uses TRBV4-3 and TRBJ2-2; the D gene is possibly TRBD2 (6 bases). Germline CDR1 and CDR2: LGHNA and YSLEER. This CDR3 has 16 residues. V gave up 4 bases and J gave up 5 bases, with 17 bases separating them. This CDR3 is CASSRAPGEETGELFF. Here the CDR3 DNA reads TGCGCCAGCAGCCGCGCTCCGGGGGAAGAAACCGGGGAGCTGTTTTTT.

This rearrangement joins TRBV7-9 to TRBJ2-3, with TRBD2 matching over 8 bases. The V gene end was trimmed by 0 bases and the J gene end by 6 bases; junction bases not matched to a gene: 8. Germline V lookup: CDR1 SEHNR, CDR2 FQNEAQ (reference sequence). There are 16 residues in the CDR3. The CDR3 region is CASSLATGGPLDTQYF. CDR3 nucleotide sequence: TGTGCCAGCAGCTTAGCGACGGGAGGGCCTTTGGATACGCAGTATTTT. The full variable domain, its missing parts supplied by reference TRBV7-9 and TRBJ2-3, is DTGVSQNPRHKITKRGQNVTFRCDPISEHNRLYWYRQTLGQGPEFLTYFQNEAQLEKSRLLSDRFSAERPKGSFSTLEIQRTEQGDSAMYLCASSLATGGPLDTQYFGPGTRLTVL.

The chain combines TRBV18 with TRBJ2-7; 11 bases fit TRBD1. V shed 2 bases, J shed 2 bases, and the junction held 2 bases outside the gene matches. The CDR3 totals 15 residues. Germline V gives CDR1 KGHSH, CDR2 LQKENI. In DNA form, the CDR3 reads TGTGCCAGCTCACCAAGGGACAGGGGGGCCTACGAGCAGTACTTC. Amino acid sequence: CASSPRDRGAYEQYF.

The J gene is TRBJ2-7, the V gene TRBV11-2; D is unclear. The germline gives CDR1 SGHAT, CDR2 FQNNGV. The V end lost 1 base, the J end lost 1 base, and 8 bases lay between the germline ends. The CDR3 is made up of 14 amino acids. The CDR3 is CASSLVPYSYEQYF. CDR3 DNA: TGTGCCAGCAGCTTAGTTCCTTATTCCTACGAGCAGTACTTC.

This chain links TRBV29-1 with TRBJ2-7; a weak D match, TRBD1 (5 bases). The germline V gene encodes CDR1 SQVTM and CDR2 ANQGSEA. The V end lost 6 bases, the J end lost 0 bases, and 12 bases lay between the germline ends. The CDR3 contains 13 residues. CDR3 in DNA: TGCAGCGTCAGGGTAGGAAGCTCCTACGAGCAGTACTTC. Amino acid sequence: CSVRVGSSYEQYF.

CDR3 region: CASSYSPTGDPYF. The CDR3 DNA follows: TGTGCCAGCAGTTACTCCCCTACAGGGGATCCGTACTTC. V gene TRBV6-5 combines with J gene TRBJ2-7; the match to TRBD1 covers 7 bases. V lost 0 bases and J lost 12; bases outside the gene matches: 8. The germline V gene encodes CDR1 MNHEY and CDR2 SVGAGI. The CDR3 runs 13 residues.

The chain links TRBV4-3 to TRBJ2-1; 13 bases are shared with TRBD2. The germline gives CDR1 LGHNA, CDR2 YSLEER. CDR3 size: 19 residues. Trimming at V came to 0 bases and at J to 4 bases, leaving 9 bases not matched to a gene. The CDR3 DNA sequence: TGCGCCAGCAGCCAAGATCTGGGCTGGGGACTAGCGGGGTACAATGAGCAGTTCTTC. Its translation: CASSQDLGWGLAGYNEQFF.

This clone is deemed large. The chain couples TRBV11-3 to TRBJ1-5; 11 bases align to TRBD1. Germline-derived CDR1 and CDR2 are SGHNT and YENEEA. V lost 5 bases and J lost 6; bases outside the gene matches: 18. The CDR3 has 19 amino acids. The CDR3 reads CASSAQGVRTGGVCQPQHF. CDR3 in DNA: TGTGCCAGCAGCGCCCAGGGGGTGCGGACAGGGGGCGTTTGTCAGCCCCAGCATTTT.

J is TRBJ2-1 and V is TRBV5-6; TRBD1 matches 9 bases. Germline lookup yields CDR1 SGHDT and CDR2 YYEEEE. Unmatched junction bases numbered 15, after V lost 2 bases and J lost 9 bases. This CDR3 has 17 amino acids. CDR3 loop: CASSFGGQGTSGVEQFF. The DNA of the CDR3 is TGTGCCAGCAGCTTTGGAGGACAGGGGACCTCCGGAGTTGAGCAGTTCTTC.

The DNA for the CDR3 is TGTGCCAGCAAGCCCAAACATTCGAGGGAAAGGGGGACTGAAGCTTTCTTT. It is translated as CASKPKHSRERGTEAFF. The genes are TRBV28 and TRBJ1-1; TRBD1 might be the D (6 bases). Germline V gene lookup returns CDR1 MDHEN and CDR2 SYDVKM. This CDR3 has 17 residues. V lost 7 bases to trimming and J lost 5 bases, with 26 bases between them.

DNA for the CDR3: TGTGCCAGCAGTGAAGCGGTCACGGGACTAGCTGGTGAGCAGTTCTTC. This translates into CASSEAVTGLAGEQFF. The J gene is TRBJ2-1, the V gene TRBV6-1; 9 bases map to TRBD2. The CDR3 is 16 residues long. J was trimmed by 9 bases and V by 0 bases; bases with no gene match: 9. Germline V gene lookup returns CDR1 MNHNS and CDR2 SASEGT.

The chain uses TRBV28 and TRBJ1-1; 8 bases line up with TRBD1. This CDR3 comprises 16 residues. Looked up from germline, CDR1 is MDHEN and CDR2 is SYDVKM. The junction had 13 bases not matched to a gene; V was cut back by 5 bases and J by 5 bases. The CDR3 sequence: CASSANRGNFETEAFF. In DNA form, the CDR3 reads TGTGCCAGCAGTGCTAACAGGGGGAACTTCGAGACTGAAGCTTTCTTT. The full variable domain, rest sourced from reference TRBV28 and TRBJ1-1, is DVKVTQSSRYLVKRTGEKVFLECVQDMDHENMFWYRQDPGLGLRLIYFSYDVKMKEKGDIPEGYSVSREKKERFSLILESASTNQTSMYLCASSANRGNFETEAFFGQGTRLTVV.

This chain links TRBV5-4 with TRBJ2-5, with TRBD2 matching 8 bases. The V gene's germline CDR1 is SGHNT and CDR2 YYREEE (reference sequence). Trimming took 1 base from V and 2 from J; bases not matched to a gene: 13. This CDR3 contains 18 residues. CDR3 DNA sequence: TGTGCCAGCAGCTTGTTCCAGGGCAGCGGGAGACCTCAAGAGACCCAGTACTTC. It specifies CASSLFQGSGRPQETQYF. Full variable domain (rest looked up from reference TRBV5-4 and TRBJ2-5): ETGVTQSPTHLIKTRGQQVTLRCSSQSGHNTVSWYQQALGQGPQFIFQYYREEENGRGNFPPRFSGLQFPNYSSELNVNALELDDSALYLCASSLFQGSGRPQETQYFGPGTRLLVL.